This T cell receptor (beta chain) was identified during a study of cytomegalovirus exposure and HLA in healthy donors. Looking at the study overall: An early release of data contained about 85 million unique TCRs, which came from HLA-typed donors.

CDR3 length equals 16 residues. The ends lost 5 bases at V and 5 bases at J; junction bases unmatched: 11. Germline V gene sequence: CDR1 SGHTA, CDR2 FQGNSA. Vbeta (60) and Jbeta (13) primers were used in the PCR. Only in-frame clones appear in the TCRdb table, and some are missing; sequencing was by immunoSEQ multiplex PCR. The sample shows some 150,000 clones, around four fifths of them seen only once. The sequenced material came from PBMCs. The source of this sequence is a man aged 30 to 39 in good health and CMV-seronegative. The chain couples TRBV7-2 to TRBJ2-7; 11 bases match TRBD1. The CDR3 DNA sequence: TGTGCCAGCAGCGGACAGGGGGCAGGGTTCGCCCACGAGCAGTACTTC. Translated: CASSGQGAGFAHEQYF.